The 2 T cell receptor beta chains below were found in one sample sequenced in a study of blood T cell repertoires in COVID-19. The method was immunoSEQ multiplex PCR; TCRdb's version includes in-frame clones alone and lacks a portion of them. The sample shows over 250,000 clones, 80% to 90% of them seen only once. The sequenced material came from peripheral blood. Every receptor here comes from a woman aged 45-60 years with acute or convalescent COVID-19.

The chain links TRBV7-6 to TRBJ2-2; D call uncertain. The CDR3 totals 16 residues. Germline CDR1 SGHVS, CDR2 FNYEAQ. V was clipped by 5 bases and J by 6 bases, with 19 bases between them. CDR3 in amino acids: CASSPLVIVEAGELFF. DNA of the CDR3: TGTGCCAGCAGCCCGCTAGTTATCGTCGAGGCCGGGGAGCTGTTTTTT.

This chain uses TRBV18 with TRBJ1-1, with 7 nucleotides matching TRBD1. Trimming removed 9 bases from V and 2 bases from J; junction bases left unmatched: 15. From germline, CDR1 is KGHSH and CDR2 LQKENI. The CDR3 loop spans 16 amino acids. CDR3 DNA sequence: TGTGCCAGTTCTGAATCCGAACAGGGGCGAAACACTGAAGCTTTCTTT. Amino acids: CASSESEQGRNTEAFF.